The following is a T cell receptor beta chain sequence with its context. This clonotype was detected many times. Its cognate antigen has yet to be identified. No base-level quality is on record; no much larger clone is a single base apart. The source of the sample is a study of T cells in Graves' hyperthyroidism and ophthalmopathy (dated 2019 in TCRdb). About the study as a whole: Peripheral blood was collected at initial diagnosis, before any treatment. The paper reports TCR Vbeta CDR3 sequencing of fewer than 150 peripheral blood samples: 43 ophthalmopathy, about 75 hyperthyroidism and approximately 17 progressor patients. Once sampling was done, hyperthyroidism patients were given methimazole at a starting dose of 30 mg daily, whereas ophthalmopathy patients were given high-dose intravenous methylprednisolone. The study also compared thyroid tissue and blood T-cell repertoires from 5 to 7 Graves' hyperthyroidism patients. To identify TCR V-J signatures that set the groups apart, the researchers used a discovery cohort of 100 or so patients, made up of about 44 with Graves' ophthalmopathy and some 56 with stable Graves' hyperthyroidism. Prospective prediction of ophthalmopathy was tested in an independent validation cohort consisting of about 19 hyperthyroidism patients and approximately 16 patients who later progressed to ophthalmopathy. The roughly 91 discovery patients were randomly divided into training and test sets at a 7:3 ratio.

The TCR beta CDR3 regions were amplified from the RNA transcripts. A first-round RT-PCR of the TCR CDR3 used the HTBI primer set with the Qiagen OneStep RT-PCR kit. The libraries were constructed in a second round of multiplex PCR and then size-selected and purified. Libraries were sequenced paired-end with 100 bp reads on an Illumina HiSeq2000. As for the authors' bioinformatics: SOAPnuke was used to process the raw data, throwing out any read that contained adapters or uncalled bases, had a mean Phred below 15, or lacked an exact constant-primer or identifier match. COPE v1.2.5 was used to merge high-quality paired reads, and clonotypes were defined as unique nucleotide sequences. MiTCR v1.1 was used to align the clonotypes against IMGT TRBV, TRBD and TRBJ reference segments. The analysis was restricted to V-J combinations with a frequency above 0.0001, which together covered 99.2% of the repertoires. A TCS score was defined as the ratio of F50 (clonal expansion) to E x V (chaos), with BLOSUM62-based TCRdist applied between CDR3 peptides within each V-J. Welch's t-statistics and random forest reduced fewer than 600 V-J features to fewer than 15, which were used in a naive Bayes classifier (R e1071). TCRdb ran its own pipeline on the public reads, namely fastp trimming at Q25 and MiXCR clone calling, and kept in-frame beta chains. Rows are unified per CDR3 protein, each entry keeping the most common DNA and genes. The V and J calls reflect TCRdb's pipeline rather than the authors' work. This sample gives around 350,000 distinct CDR3 sequences in total; roughly an eighth of them show up just once. The ten largest clones add up to less than 10% of the sample.

A patient counted as having stable Graves' hyperthyroidism if no progression to ophthalmopathy occurred over 18 months of follow-up. Hyperthyroidism patients were newly diagnosed, with disease duration under 2 months, and aged 18 to 65 years. Patients with uncontrolled infections, other autoimmune diseases, pregnancy or lactation were excluded. Diagnoses were based on clinical symptoms, serum thyroxine and TRAb, thyroid ultrasound and orbital computed tomography. Ficoll-Paque density gradient centrifugation was used to isolate PBMCs from under 11 ml of fresh peripheral blood. Total RNA was extracted with Trizol reagent, and quality was checked on an Agilent 2100 Bioanalyzer. As encoded in the germline V gene (reference sequence), CDR1 is LGHDT while CDR2 is YNNKEL. The CDR3 contains 12 residues, cysteine and phenylalanine counted. Kept here is only the CDR3 DNA, which spans 36 bases and is read in frame from base 1. V drops 6 bases and J drops 7 bases, leaving 7 bases in between.

What the authors observed across the whole study: A model built on a 13 V-J signature distinguished ophthalmopathy from stable hyperthyroidism, reaching around 87% sensitivity and under 84% specificity in cross-validation and 80%/75% in testing. No statistical method was used to fix the sample size in advance, and group allocation was not hidden from the investigators. During validation, the model predicted progression to ophthalmopathy a median of around six months ahead of onset, with just under 71% sensitivity and 72.22% specificity. Blood samples also contained most of the expanded thyroid clonotypes (frequency above 0.001), which suggests that blood repertoires may reflect thyroid immune responses.

The chain joins TRBV3-1 to TRBJ1-6; the D gene cannot be named for sure. The sample consisted of blood. This receptor was obtained from a woman between 18 and 29 years old with Graves' hyperthyroidism. Read as DNA, the sequence is TGTGCCAGCAGGGTGGAGAATTCACCCCTCCACTTT. It translates to CASRVENSPLHF.